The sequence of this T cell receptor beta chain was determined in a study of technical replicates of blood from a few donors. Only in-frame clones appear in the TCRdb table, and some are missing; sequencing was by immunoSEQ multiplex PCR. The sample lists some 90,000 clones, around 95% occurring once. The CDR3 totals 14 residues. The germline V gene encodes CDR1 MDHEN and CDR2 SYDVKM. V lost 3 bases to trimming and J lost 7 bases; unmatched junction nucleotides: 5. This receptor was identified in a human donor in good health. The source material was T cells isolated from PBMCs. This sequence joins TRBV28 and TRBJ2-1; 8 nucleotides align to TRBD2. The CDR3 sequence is CASSFSGMGNEQFF. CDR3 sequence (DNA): TGTGCCAGCAGTTTTAGCGGGATGGGGAATGAGCAGTTCTTC.